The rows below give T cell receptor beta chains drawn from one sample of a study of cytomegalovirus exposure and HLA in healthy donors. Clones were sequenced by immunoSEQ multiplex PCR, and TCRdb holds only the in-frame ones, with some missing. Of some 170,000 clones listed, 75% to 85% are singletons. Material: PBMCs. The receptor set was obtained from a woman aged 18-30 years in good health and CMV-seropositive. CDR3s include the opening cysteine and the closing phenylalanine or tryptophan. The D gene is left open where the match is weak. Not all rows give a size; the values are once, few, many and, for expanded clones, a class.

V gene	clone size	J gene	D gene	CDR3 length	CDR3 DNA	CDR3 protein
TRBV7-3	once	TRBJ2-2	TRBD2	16	TGTGCCAGCAGCTTAATGGCGGGAGGGGACACCGGGGAGCTGTTTTTT	CASSLMAGGDTGELFF
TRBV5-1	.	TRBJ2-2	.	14	TGCGCCAGCAGCATAACACAGGGCACCGGGGAGCTGTTTTTT	CASSITQGTGELFF
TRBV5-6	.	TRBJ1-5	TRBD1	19	TGTGCCAGCAGCTTGCTGTCAGGGGGTACCGCCAGTGGCAATCAGCCCCAGCATTTT	CASSLLSGGTASGNQPQHF
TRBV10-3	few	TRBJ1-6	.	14	TGTGCCATCAGTGAATTGTCAGGGCTTTCACCCCTCCACTTT	CAISELSGLSPLHF
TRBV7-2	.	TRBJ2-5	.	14	TGTGCCAGCAGCGGGACAACAGGGCAAGAGACCCAGTACTTC	CASSGTTGQETQYF
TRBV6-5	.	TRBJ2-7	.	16	TGTGCCAGCAGTTACTCGATACTAGACTCCCCCTACGGGCAGTACTTC	CASSYSILDSPYGQYF
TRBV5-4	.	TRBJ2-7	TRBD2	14	TGTGCCAGCAGCTCCAGGGTAGCGGGGGCCGAGCAGTACTTC	CASSSRVAGAEQYF
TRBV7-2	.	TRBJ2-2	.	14	TGTGCCAGCAGCCCATCACTCCGCACCGGGGAGCTGTTTTTT	CASSPSLRTGELFF
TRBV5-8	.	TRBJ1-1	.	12	TGTGCCAGCAGCTTGGTGCGTACTGAAGCTTTCTTT	CASSLVRTEAFF
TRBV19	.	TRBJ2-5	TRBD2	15	TGTGCCAGTAGTATAGGGCTAGCGGGGGTAGAGACCCAGTACTTC	CASSIGLAGVETQYF
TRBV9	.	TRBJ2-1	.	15	TGTGCCAGCAGCGTAGTTAGTGGGGCGAACAATGAGCAGTTCTTC	CASSVVSGANNEQFF
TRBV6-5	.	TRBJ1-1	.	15	TGTGCCAGCAGTTACTCACGGAGGGGGAACACTGAAGCTTTCTTT	CASSYSRRGNTEAFF
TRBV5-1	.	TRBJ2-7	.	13	TGCGCCAGCAGCTTGGCGGGGGAGTACGAGCAGTACTTC	CASSLAGEYEQYF
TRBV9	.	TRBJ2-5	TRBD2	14	TGTGCCAGCAGCGTTTCTGGGGGGGAAGAGACCCAGTACTTC	CASSVSGGEETQYF
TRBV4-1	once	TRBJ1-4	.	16	TGCGCCAGCAGCCAGGTTGGAGTTGGCACTAATGAAAAACTGTTTTTT	CASSQVGVGTNEKLFF
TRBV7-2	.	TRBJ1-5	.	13	TGTGCCAGCAGCTCGCAGAGCAATCAGCCCCAGCATTTT	CASSSQSNQPQHF
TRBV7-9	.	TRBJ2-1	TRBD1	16	TGTGCCAGCAGCTTAGGGACAGGGCGAACCTACAATGAGCAGTTCTTC	CASSLGTGRTYNEQFF
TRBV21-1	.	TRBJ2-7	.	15	TGTGCCAGCAGCAAACGGGGACAGGGCCCCTACGAGCAGTACTTC	CASSKRGQGPYEQYF
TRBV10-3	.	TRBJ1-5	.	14	TGTGCCATCAGTGGACAGGTTAGCAATCAGCCCCAGCATTTT	CAISGQVSNQPQHF
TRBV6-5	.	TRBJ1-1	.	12	TGTGCCAGCAGTCCGGGGAACACTGAAGCTTTCTTT	CASSPGNTEAFF
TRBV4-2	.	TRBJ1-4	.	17	TGTGCCAGCAGTCCCCCGGTTCGAATTGCAACTAATGAAAAACTGTTTTTT	CASSPPVRIATNEKLFF
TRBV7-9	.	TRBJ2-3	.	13	TGTGCCTGCTGGACCGAGGGGGTGGATACGCAGTATTTT	CACWTEGVDTQYF
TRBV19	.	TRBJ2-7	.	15	TGTGCCAGTAGTATACGTCTAACTGAGACCTACGAGCAGTACTTC	CASSIRLTETYEQYF
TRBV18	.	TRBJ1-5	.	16	TGTGCCAGCTCTCCAACTCCTGGGGGCAGCAATCAGCCCCAGCATTTT	CASSPTPGGSNQPQHF
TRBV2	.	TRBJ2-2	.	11	TGTGCCAGCAGTGCGTCCGGGGAGCTGTTTTTT	CASSASGELFF
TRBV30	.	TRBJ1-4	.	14	TGTGCCTGGACCAGAAACAGATATAATGAAAAACTGTTTTTT	CAWTRNRYNEKLFF
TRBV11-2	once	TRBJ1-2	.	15	TGTGCCAGCAGCATAGAGGGGGGGTATAACTATGGCTACACCTTC	CASSIEGGYNYGYTF
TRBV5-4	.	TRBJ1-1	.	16	TGTGCCAGCAGCCGAAGCTATCCAGGGGCTAACACTGAAGCTTTCTTT	CASSRSYPGANTEAFF
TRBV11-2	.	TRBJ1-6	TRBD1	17	TGTGCCAGCAGTTTCGGGACAGGGGCCGAAAGAGATTCACCCCTCCACTTT	CASSFGTGAERDSPLHF
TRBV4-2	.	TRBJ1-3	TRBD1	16	TGTGCCAGCAGCAGCCGGGACAGCGGCTCTGGAAACACCATATATTTT	CASSSRDSGSGNTIYF
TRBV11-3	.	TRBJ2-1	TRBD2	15	TGTGCCAGCAGCTTTGGACTAGCGGGAAACAATGAGCAGTTCTTC	CASSFGLAGNNEQFF
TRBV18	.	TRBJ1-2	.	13	TGTGCCAGCTCACAGGGCAGGGAATATGGCTACACCTTC	CASSQGREYGYTF
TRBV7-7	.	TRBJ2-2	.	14	TGTGCCAGCAGCTTAGCCGGAGCGACCGGGGAGCTGTTTTTT	CASSLAGATGELFF
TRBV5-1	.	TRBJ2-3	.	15	TGCGCCAGCAGCTTGCGGGACTTAACCACAGATACGCAGTATTTT	CASSLRDLTTDTQYF
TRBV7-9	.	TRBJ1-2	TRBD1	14	TGTGCCAGCAGGCAACCGACAGGGGGCACCCCCTACACCTTC	CASRQPTGGTPYTF
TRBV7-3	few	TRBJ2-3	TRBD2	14	TGTGCCAGCAGCTTACAGCGGGGGACAGATACGCAGTATTTT	CASSLQRGTDTQYF
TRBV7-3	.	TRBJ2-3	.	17	TGTGCCAGCAGCTTAACGTTTTCTTCAGCGGGCACAGATACGCAGTATTTT	CASSLTFSSAGTDTQYF
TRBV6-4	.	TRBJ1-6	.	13	TGTGCCAGCAGTGACTCGACAAATTCACCCCTCCACTTT	CASSDSTNSPLHF
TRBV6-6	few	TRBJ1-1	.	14	TGTGCCAGCAGCCCCCCCTGGGGGGGTGGGGAAGCTTTCTTT	CASSPPWGGGEAFF